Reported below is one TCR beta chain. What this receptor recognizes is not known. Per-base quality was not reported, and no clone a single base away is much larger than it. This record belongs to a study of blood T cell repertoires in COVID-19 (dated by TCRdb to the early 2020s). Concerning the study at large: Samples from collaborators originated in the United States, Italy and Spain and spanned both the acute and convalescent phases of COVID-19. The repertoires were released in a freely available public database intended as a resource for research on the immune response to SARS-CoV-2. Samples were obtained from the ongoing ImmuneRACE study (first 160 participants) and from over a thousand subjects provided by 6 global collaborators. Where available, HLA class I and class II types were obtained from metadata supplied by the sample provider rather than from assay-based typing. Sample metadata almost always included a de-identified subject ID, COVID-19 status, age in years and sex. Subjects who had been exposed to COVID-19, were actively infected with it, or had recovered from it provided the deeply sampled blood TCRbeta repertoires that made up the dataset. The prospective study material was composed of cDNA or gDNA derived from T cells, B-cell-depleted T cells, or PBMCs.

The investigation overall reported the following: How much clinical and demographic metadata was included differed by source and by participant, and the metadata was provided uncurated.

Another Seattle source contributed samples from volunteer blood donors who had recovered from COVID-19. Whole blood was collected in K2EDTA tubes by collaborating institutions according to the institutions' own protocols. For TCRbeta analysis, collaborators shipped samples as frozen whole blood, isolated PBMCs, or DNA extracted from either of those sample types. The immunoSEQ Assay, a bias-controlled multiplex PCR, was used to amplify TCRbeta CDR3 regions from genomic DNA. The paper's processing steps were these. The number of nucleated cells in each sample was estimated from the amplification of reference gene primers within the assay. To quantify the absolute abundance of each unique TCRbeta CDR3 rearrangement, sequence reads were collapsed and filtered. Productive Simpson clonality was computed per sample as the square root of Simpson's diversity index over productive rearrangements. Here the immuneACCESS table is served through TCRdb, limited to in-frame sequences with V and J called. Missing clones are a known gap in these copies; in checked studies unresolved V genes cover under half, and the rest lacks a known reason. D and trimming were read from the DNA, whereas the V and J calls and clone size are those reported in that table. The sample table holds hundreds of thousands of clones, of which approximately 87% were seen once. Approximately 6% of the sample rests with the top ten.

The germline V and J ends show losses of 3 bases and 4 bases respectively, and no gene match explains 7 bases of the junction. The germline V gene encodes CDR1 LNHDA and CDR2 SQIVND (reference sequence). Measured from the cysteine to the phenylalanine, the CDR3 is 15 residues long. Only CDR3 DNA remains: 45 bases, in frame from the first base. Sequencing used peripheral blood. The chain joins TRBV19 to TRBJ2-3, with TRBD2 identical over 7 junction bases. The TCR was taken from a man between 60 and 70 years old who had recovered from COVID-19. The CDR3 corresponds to CASSITPGLADTQYF. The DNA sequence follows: TGTGCCAGTAGTATTACTCCAGGACTAGCAGATACGCAGTATTTT. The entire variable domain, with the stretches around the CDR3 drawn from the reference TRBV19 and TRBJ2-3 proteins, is DGGITQSPKYLFRKEGQNVTLSCEQNLNHDAMYWYRQDPGQGLRLIYYSQIVNDFQKGDIAEGYSVSREKKESFPLTVTSAQKNPTAFYLCASSITPGLADTQYFGPGTRLTVL.